Following are 4 T cell receptor beta chains from one sample sequenced in a study of PD-1 blockade in mismatch repair-deficient tumors. Method: immunoSEQ multiplex PCR; TCRdb's copy keeps in-frame clones and lacks some. Of some 100,000 clones listed, 70% to 85% are singletons. The starting material was peripheral blood, obtained 30 to 36 weeks after starting pembrolizumab. These receptors were obtained from an adult with mismatch repair-deficient cancer.

The genes are TRBV4-2 and TRBJ1-4; no clear D gene. The CDR3 covers 17 residues. Trimming stripped 0 bases from V and 0 bases from J, with 11 bases between. Germline CDR1 and CDR2: LGHNA and YNFKEQ. The DNA of the CDR3 is TGTGCCAGCAGCCAAGAGAGCTTCTTGTCAACTAATGAAAAACTGTTTTTT. It translates to CASSQESFLSTNEKLFF.

Only one count was recorded for this clone. The gene calls are TRBV19 and TRBJ1-2, with D hard to call. Germline V lookup: CDR1 LNHDA, CDR2 SQIVND (reference sequence). The CDR3 sequence is 12 residues long. Trimming removed 5 bases at V and 8 bases at J, with 12 bases between. The CDR3 sequence is CASSSSQIGYTF. The DNA for the CDR3 is TGTGCCAGTAGTTCCTCGCAAATCGGCTACACCTTC.

This chain links TRBV29-1 with TRBJ2-1, with TRBD2 matching over 7 bases. CDR3 length: 13 residues. CDR1 and CDR2 (germline): SQVTM, ANQGSEA. V lost 3 bases to trimming and J lost 10 bases; unmatched junction nucleotides: 9. This chain's CDR3 is CSVEPRGVGEQFF. The DNA of the CDR3 is TGCAGCGTTGAGCCCCGGGGGGTAGGGGAGCAGTTCTTC.

This chain joins TRBV7-3 and TRBJ2-1; D is uncertain. V was shortened by 2 bases and J by 16 bases, with 15 bases between the two germline ends. Germline loops: CDR1 SGHTA, CDR2 FQGTGA. The CDR3 spans 12 residues. The CDR3 spells CASSLPLGGLFF. CDR3 DNA sequence: TGTGCCAGCAGCTTACCGCTGGGCGGCCTATTCTTC. The variable domain in full, with the rest retrieved from reference TRBV7-3 and TRBJ2-1, is GAGVSQTPSNKVTEKGKYVELRCDPISGHTALYWYRQSLGQGPEFLIYFQGTGAADDSGLPNDRFFAVRPEGSVSTLKIQRTERGDSAVYLCASSLPLGGLFFGPGTRLTVL.